The next 16 T cell receptor beta chains were all read from a single sample in a study of T cells in Graves' hyperthyroidism and ophthalmopathy. TCR beta CDR3 regions were amplified from RNA transcripts. A set of HTBI primers served as the primers for a first-round RT-PCR of the TCR CDR3. TCRdb ran MiXCR on the multiplex PCR reads and lists one entry per CDR3 protein. The sample shows about 600,000 distinct CDR3 sequences, more than 14% of them seen only once. The source material was blood. All receptors come from a woman aged 50 to 65 with Graves' ophthalmopathy.

This clonotype was counted many times. CDR3 protein: CSAMLSGSGDTQYF. For the CDR3, the DNA is TGCAGTGCCATGCTGAGCGGGAGTGGGGATACGCAGTATTTT. The gene calls are TRBV20-1 and TRBJ2-3; 8 bases map to TRBD2. Germline CDR1 and CDR2: DFQATT and SNEGSKA (reference sequence). V lost 6 bases, J lost 6 bases, and 11 bases stayed unmatched. The CDR3 is 14 residues long.

This clonotype was observed many times. CDR3 loop: CASSPWGGEETQYF. The CDR3 nucleotides read TGTGCCAGCAGCCCCTGGGGGGGGGAAGAGACCCAGTACTTC. V is TRBV12-3 or TRBV12-4 and J is TRBJ2-5, with 7 bases fitting TRBD2. The CDR3 is made up of 14 amino acids. V was clipped by 6 bases and J by 3 bases; unmatched bases: 7.

On this clonotype: A much larger clone lies a single base off, so this may be a read error. This sequence joins TRBV11-1 and TRBJ2-1, with 12 bases matching TRBD2. This CDR3 region has 17 residues. Germline loops: CDR1 SGHAT, CDR2 FQDESV (reference sequence). The CDR3 region is CASRKEAASGGDNEQLF. CDR3 nucleotide sequence: TGTGCCAGCAGAAAAGAGGCCGCTAGCGGGGGGGACAATGAGCAGCTCTTC.

Remarks on this clonotype: This may come from a read error, since a much larger clone is one base off. The rearrangement links TRBV7-3 to TRBJ2-3; TRBD2 matches at 12 bases. The CDR3 has 16 amino acids. The germline V gene has CDR1 SGHTA and CDR2 FQGTGA. DNA for the CDR3: TGTGCCGGCAGCTTGCTAGCGGGAGGGCCTCCAGATACGCAGTATTTT. Its protein product is CAGSLLAGGPPDTQYF.

The rearrangement joins TRBV28 to TRBJ2-7; D unresolved. CDR1 and CDR2 from the germline V gene are MDHEN and SYDVKM. Trimming stripped 7 bases from V and 0 bases from J, with 10 bases between. The CDR3 is 13 residues long. The CDR3 coding sequence is TGTGCCAGCATGAGAGGATACTCCTACGAGCAGTACTTC. Translated, it gives CASMRGYSYEQYF. Using reference TRBV28 and TRBJ2-7 for the parts outside the CDR3, the full variable domain is DVKVTQSSRYLVKRTGEKVFLECVQDMDHENMFWYRQDPGLGLRLIYFSYDVKMKEKGDIPEGYSVSREKKERFSLILESASTNQTSMYLCASMRGYSYEQYFGPGTRLTVT.

This clonotype was detected many times. The chain is built from TRBV28 and TRBJ2-7; D is ambiguous. The V gene's germline CDR1 is MDHEN and CDR2 SYDVKM. V lost 5 bases and J 3 bases, leaving 8 bases between the germline ends. CDR3 length: 12 residues. CDR3 amino acids: CASSLLFYEQYF. In DNA form, the CDR3 reads TGTGCCAGCAGTCTACTGTTCTACGAGCAGTACTTC.

At least ten counts were recorded for this clonotype. The chain uses TRBV7-2 and TRBJ2-6; D may be TRBD1 (6 bases). The CDR3 covers 18 residues. Germline V gene data show CDR1 as SGHTA and CDR2 as FQGNSA. Trimming pared 1 base from V and 0 bases from J, leaving 13 bases between. The CDR3 DNA reads as TGTGCCAGCAGCTTAGAGACAGACAGGAACTCTGGGGCCAACGTCCTGACTTTC. Translation gives CASSLETDRNSGANVLTF.

There are many counts of this clonotype. This chain joins TRBV7-8 and TRBJ1-4, with TRBD1 identical over 8 bases. The CDR3 spans 15 residues. After removal of 4 bases from V and 3 bases from J, the junction contained 4 bases not matched to a gene. CDR1 is SGHVS and CDR2 is FQNEAQ in the germline V gene. Written as DNA, the CDR3 is TGTGCCAGCAGCTCTGCGACAGGGGCTAATGAAAAACTGTTTTTT. Its translation: CASSSATGANEKLFF.

V usage is TRBV4-3 and J usage is TRBJ1-2, with 7 bases identical to TRBD1. The CDR3 consists of 15 residues. Looked up from germline, CDR1 is LGHNA and CDR2 is YSLEER. J gave up 5 bases and V 4 bases, and 10 bases lay outside the gene matches. The CDR3 DNA follows: TGCGCCAGCAGCCCGGAAACGACAGGGAAATATGGCTACACCTTC. Protein: CASSPETTGKYGYTF.

This clonotype was found many times. V gene TRBV28 combines with J gene TRBJ2-7; the match to TRBD1 covers 10 bases. Trimming took 8 bases from V and 5 from J; bases not matched to a gene: 9. CDR1 MDHEN and CDR2 SYDVKM come from the germline V gene. The CDR3 runs to 14 residues. The CDR3 nucleotides read TGTGCCAGCCGGGGGGGACAGGGGAGAAACGAGCAGTACTTC. Protein sequence: CASRGGQGRNEQYF.

In its sample, this clonotype was seen many times. This chain joins TRBV28 and TRBJ2-1; D ambiguous. Per germline, CDR1 MDHEN and CDR2 SYDVKM. The CDR3 totals 14 residues. With 4 bases removed from V and 5 bases from J, the gap between germline ends came to 12 bases. CDR3 nucleotide sequence: TGTGCCAGCAGTTCTTACTATACCGACAATGAGCAGTTCTTC. This gives the protein CASSSYYTDNEQFF.

The rearrangement links TRBV27 to TRBJ2-7; 7 bases are a match to TRBD1. CDR3 size: 16 residues. CDR1 is MNHEY and CDR2 is SMNVEV in the germline V gene (reference sequence). After removal of 6 bases from V and 3 bases from J, the junction contained 14 bases not matched to a gene. CDR3 nucleotide sequence: TGTGCCAGCAGCTTACAGGGGTCCCCCCGCTACTACGAGCAGTACTTC. As protein: CASSLQGSPRYYEQYF.

This clonotype was seen at least ten times. V usage is TRBV27 and J usage is TRBJ2-1; 7 nucleotides line up with TRBD2. CDR1 MNHEY and CDR2 SMNVEV come from the germline V gene (reference sequence). V shed 2 bases, J shed 4 bases, and the junction held 5 bases outside the gene matches. The CDR3 has 15 residues. The CDR3 loop is CASSLAGAGYNEQFF. CDR3 DNA: TGTGCCAGCAGTTTAGCGGGAGCCGGGTACAATGAGCAGTTCTTC.

This clonotype was counted at least ten times. The J gene is TRBJ1-5, the V gene TRBV6-1; perhaps TRBD1 as D (5 bases). This CDR3 has 14 amino acids. V was cut by 5 bases and J by 3 bases, with 11 bases left in between. Germline V gene lookup returns CDR1 MNHNS and CDR2 SASEGT. DNA of the CDR3: TGTGCCAGCAGTCGCGACAGCTACAATCAGCCCCAGCATTTT. Its translation: CASSRDSYNQPQHF.

CDR3 nucleotides: TGTGCCACCCTACGGTCCTACGAGCAGTACTTC. Residues: CATLRSYEQYF. This chain uses TRBV28 with TRBJ2-7; D unresolved. Trimming shortened V by 10 bases and J by 1 base, and 8 bases separated the two germline ends. The CDR3 consists of 11 residues. Germline V lookup: CDR1 MDHEN, CDR2 SYDVKM.

In its sample, this clonotype was seen many times. This CDR3 reads CASQRGYVNTEAFF. CDR3 bases: TGTGCCAGCCAGAGGGGGTATGTGAACACTGAAGCTTTCTTT. The rearrangement joins TRBV12-3 or TRBV12-4 to TRBJ1-1; tentatively, D is TRBD1 (6 bases). V lost 8 bases and J lost 0, with 13 bases in between. The CDR3 covers 14 residues.